This T cell receptor (beta chain) was obtained from a study of response to subunit inactivated influenza vaccine. MiXCR was run by TCRdb on the RT-PCR reads, yielding one entry per CDR3 protein. In the table there are hundreds of thousands of distinct CDR3 sequences, approximately 13% of which are singletons. V lost 5 bases, J lost 4 bases, and 11 bases lay in between. Germline lookup yields CDR1 SGHVS and CDR2 FQNEAQ. The CDR3 is 13 residues long. This clonotype has at least ten counts. Its antigen remains unidentified. Study-wide findings and caveats: With each seasonal influenza vaccination, the authors suggested, few new T cells are recruited.

The chain carries TRBV7-8 and TRBJ1-2; D ambiguous. The specimen was PBMCs from blood, collected roughly 2 weeks before vaccination. This receptor was identified in a man over 45 who received an inactivated influenza vaccine. The DNA for the CDR3 is TGTGCCAGCAGCGTAAGGGTGTCCTATGGCTACACCTTC. Protein: CASSVRVSYGYTF. The full variable domain, rest sourced from reference TRBV7-8 and TRBJ1-2, is GAGVSQSPRYKVAKRGQDVALRCDPISGHVSLFWYQQALGQGPEFLTYFQNEAQLDKSGLPSDRFFAERPEGSVSTLKIQRTQQEDSAVYLCASSVRVSYGYTFGSGTRLTVV.